Following are 32 T cell receptor beta chains from one sample sequenced in a study of T cell responses to AZD1222 COVID-19 vaccine. TCRdb keeps only in-frame clones here, not all; method: immunoSEQ multiplex PCR. The sample records roughly 150,000 clones, 87% being singletons. Sequences were derived from peripheral blood, sampled 28 days after the second AZD1222 dose. The source is an adult who received the AZD1222 COVID-19 vaccine.

This sequence joins TRBV13 and TRBJ2-1; possible D gene TRBD1, 5 bases. V gave up 5 bases and J gave up 10 bases, with 21 bases separating them. The CDR3 totals 15 residues. Germline-derived CDR1 and CDR2 are PRHDT and FYEKMQ (reference sequence). CDR3 residues: CASSLSIKSPGEQFF. In nucleotides, the CDR3 is TGTGCCAGCAGCCTCTCGATCAAAAGTCCAGGGGAGCAGTTCTTC.

The chain couples TRBV3-1 (or the pseudogene TRBV3-2) to TRBJ1-1; D not resolved. The V end was cut by 0 bases, the J end by 0 bases, with 8 bases between. The CDR3 loop spans 15 amino acids. Germline V lookup: CDR1 LGHDT, CDR2 YNNKEL (reference sequence). The CDR3 nucleotides read TGTGCCAGCAGCCAAGAAGGCAGACTGAACACTGAAGCTTTCTTT. It translates to CASSQEGRLNTEAFF.

V usage is TRBV12-5 and J usage is TRBJ1-6; D is unresolved. This CDR3 contains 12 residues. V lost 7 bases and J lost 6, with 7 bases in between. Germline V gene lookup returns CDR1 LGHNT and CDR2 FRNRAP. CDR3 in amino acids: CASEGFNSPLHF. CDR3 bases: TGTGCTAGTGAGGGTTTTAATTCACCCCTCCACTTT.

The CDR3 sequence: CASRRGLAGTAAETQYF. CDR3 in DNA: TGTGCCAGCAGACGCGGACTAGCGGGGACGGCTGCGGAGACCCAGTACTTC. This sequence joins TRBV11-2 and TRBJ2-5; 12 nucleotides match TRBD2. CDR1 SGHAT and CDR2 FQNNGV come from the germline V gene. The CDR3 covers 17 residues. V dropped 6 bases and J dropped 5; count of bases not matched to a gene: 13.

V and J are TRBV18 and TRBJ1-4; maybe TRBD1 (6 bases). This CDR3 is built from 16 residues. CDR1 and CDR2 (germline): KGHSH, LQKENI. V lost 3 bases to trimming and J lost 4 bases, with 15 bases between them. In DNA form, the CDR3 reads TGTGCCAGCTCACCGGGGATGACAGGCGATAATGAAAAACTGTTTTTT. It yields the protein CASSPGMTGDNEKLFF. Based on the CDR3 plus reference TRBV18 and TRBJ1-4, the full variable domain is NAGVMQNPRHLVRRRGQEARLRCSPMKGHSHVYWYRQLPEEGLKFMVYLQKENIIDESGMPKERFSAEFPKEGPSILRIQQVVRGDSAAYFCASSPGMTGDNEKLFFGSGTQLSVL.

V usage is TRBV7-2 and J usage is TRBJ2-7; 8 nucleotides agree with TRBD1. The CDR3 runs to 14 residues. V lost 5 bases, J lost 4 bases, and 7 bases stayed unmatched. Germline CDR1 SGHTA, CDR2 FQGNSA. The CDR3 sequence: CASSPRGLRYEQYF. CDR3 sequence (DNA): TGTGCCAGCAGCCCCAGGGGGCTAAGATACGAGCAGTACTTC.

The CDR3 spells CASSPGWTPSTDTQYF. CDR3 nucleotide sequence: TGTGCCAGCAGCCCGGGGTGGACCCCTAGCACAGATACGCAGTATTTT. The rearrangement joins TRBV5-4 to TRBJ2-3, with D possibly being TRBD2 (5 bases). Germline V gives CDR1 SGHNT, CDR2 YYREEE (reference sequence). There are 16 residues in the CDR3. V was clipped by 4 bases and J by 0 bases, with 15 bases between them.

This clone appeared a few times. DNA of the CDR3: TGTGCCAGCAGTGAGGGGTACGAGCAGTACTTC. As protein: CASSEGYEQYF. The chain carries TRBV6-2 or TRBV6-3 and TRBJ2-7; either TRBD1 or TRBD2 may supply D (5 bases each). Germline-derived CDR1 and CDR2 are MNHEY and SVGEGT. The CDR3 loop spans 11 amino acids. V was clipped by 5 bases and J by 4 bases, with 6 bases between them.

In its sample, this clone was seen a few times. The CDR3 DNA reads TGTGCCAGTAGTGTGGACAGGGCTAACTATGGCTACACCTTC. It codes for CASSVDRANYGYTF. The J gene is TRBJ1-2, the V gene TRBV19; 8 nucleotides line up with TRBD1. CDR3 length equals 14 residues. In germline, CDR1 is LNHDA, CDR2 SQIVND (reference sequence). V shed 5 bases, J shed 0 bases, and the junction held 2 bases outside the gene matches.

This sequence joins TRBV5-1 and TRBJ1-2; TRBD1 aligns across 10 bases. This CDR3 comprises 18 residues. The trim removed 0 bases at V and 0 bases at J, leaving 8 bases unmatched. Germline lookup yields CDR1 SGHRS and CDR2 YFSETQ. The CDR3 reads CASSLAPTGGATNYGYTF. In DNA, the CDR3 is TGCGCCAGCAGCTTGGCCCCGACAGGGGGCGCGACTAACTATGGCTACACCTTC.

The chain couples TRBV6-5 to TRBJ2-7, with 8 bases fitting TRBD1. V trimming: 0 bases; J trimming: 2 bases; junction bases outside the gene matches: 3. There are 15 residues in the CDR3. In germline, CDR1 is MNHEY, CDR2 SVGAGI. The CDR3 spells CASSYSGQGTYEQYF. The CDR3 DNA sequence: TGTGCCAGCAGTTACTCTGGACAGGGCACCTACGAGCAGTACTTC.

The chain is built from TRBV19 and TRBJ2-7, with a tentative D call TRBD2 (5 bases). The germline V gene encodes CDR1 LNHDA and CDR2 SQIVND (reference sequence). The CDR3 consists of 12 residues. V was clipped by 9 bases and J by 3 bases, with 12 bases between them. The CDR3 DNA follows: TGTGCCAGCGGGCTCGGGGACTACGAGCAGTACTTC. Translation gives CASGLGDYEQYF.

V gene TRBV6-1 combines with J gene TRBJ1-1, with D uncertain. Germline assignment: CDR1 MNHNS and CDR2 SASEGT. The CDR3 totals 15 residues. With 2 bases removed from V and 4 bases from J, the gap between germline ends came to 14 bases. The CDR3 loop is CASSEPFYLGTEAFF. CDR3 DNA sequence: TGTGCCAGCAGTGAACCCTTCTACCTCGGCACTGAAGCTTTCTTT.

V usage is TRBV6-1 and J usage is TRBJ1-2; perhaps TRBD1 as D (6 bases). The CDR3 totals 12 residues. Germline assignment: CDR1 MNHNS and CDR2 SASEGT. Between the trimmed V and J ends, which lost 3 bases and 7 bases, there was a span of 9 bases. CDR3 protein: CASSDGGAGYTF. The CDR3 nucleotides are TGTGCCAGCAGTGATGGGGGCGCTGGCTACACCTTC.

This chain connects TRBV6-5 to TRBJ2-1; D possibly corresponds to TRBD2 (6 bases). Deletions cut 10 bases from V and 7 bases from J, with 17 bases between. Germline CDR1 and CDR2: MNHEY and SVGAGI. This CDR3 contains 13 residues. The CDR3 region has the DNA TGTGCCACTATGCGGTGGGCGGGAAATGAGCAGTTCTTC. It is translated as CATMRWAGNEQFF.

This clone was counted only a few times. This chain joins TRBV15 and TRBJ2-7, with 8 positions matching TRBD1. With 7 bases clipped from V and 4 bases from J, the junction kept 9 bases outside the gene matches. Germline CDR1 reads LNHNV; CDR2 reads YYDKDF (reference sequence). CDR3 length equals 14 residues. The DNA for the CDR3 is TGTGCCACCAAACTGGACAGGGCGAGGTACGAGCAGTACTTC. This codes for CATKLDRARYEQYF.

The chain carries TRBV7-8 and TRBJ2-7; no firm D call. Looked up from germline, CDR1 is SGHVS and CDR2 is FQNEAQ. V was pared by 0 bases and J by 2 bases, with 20 bases between. This CDR3 is built from 18 residues. The CDR3 nucleotides read TGTGCCAGCAGCTTAGCGAATTTTTGGCCCGAAAACCCCTACGAGCAGTACTTC. The encoded protein is CASSLANFWPENPYEQYF. Full variable domain (outside the CDR3, taken from reference TRBV7-8 and TRBJ2-7): GAGVSQSPRYKVAKRGQDVALRCDPISGHVSLFWYQQALGQGPEFLTYFQNEAQLDKSGLPSDRFFAERPEGSVSTLKIQRTQQEDSAVYLCASSLANFWPENPYEQYFGPGTRLTVT.

The rearrangement joins TRBV6-2 or TRBV6-3 to TRBJ2-7, with 14 bases that match TRBD2. Germline V gene data show CDR1 as MNHEY and CDR2 as SVGEGT. This CDR3 comprises 18 residues. The V and J ends lost 5 bases and 4 bases, in that order; junction bases with no gene match: 13. CDR3 amino acids: CASSRYTGTSGGRYEQYF. Here the CDR3 DNA reads TGTGCCAGCAGTCGTTATACTGGGACTAGCGGGGGCCGGTACGAGCAGTACTTC.

This clone appeared once. CDR3 in DNA: TGTGCCAGCAGCCAAGTCGGAAGGGAGTACGAGCAGTACTTC. It codes for CASSQVGREYEQYF. The gene calls are TRBV3-1 (or the pseudogene TRBV3-2) and TRBJ2-7; D is perhaps TRBD2 (5 bases). The germline CDR1 and CDR2 sequences are LGHDT and YNNKEL (reference sequence). Trimming left V 1 base short and J 4 bases short, with 11 bases between. This CDR3 has 14 amino acids.

The count of this clone is one. The gene calls are TRBV9 and TRBJ2-1; 10 positions match TRBD1. CDR3 length equals 17 residues. V lost 3 bases to trimming and J lost 1 base; unmatched junction nucleotides: 7. In germline, CDR1 is SGDLS, CDR2 YYNGEE. The DNA for the CDR3 is TGTGCCAGCAGCGCCGGACAGGGGGTCTCATCCTACAATGAGCAGTTCTTC. Translating it yields CASSAGQGVSSYNEQFF.

Note on this clone: The sample contains more than one DNA sequence encoding this CDR3. The gene calls are TRBV19 and TRBJ1-5, with D unclear. Trimming removed 1 base at V and 7 bases at J, with 5 bases between. CDR1 and CDR2 from the germline V gene are LNHDA and SQIVND (reference sequence). The CDR3 covers 12 residues. For the CDR3, the DNA is TGTGCCAGTAGTATAGGGGGACAGCCCCAGCATTTT. Translated: CASSIGGQPQHF.

The V and J genes are TRBV11-2 and TRBJ2-7; D not certain. V dropped 5 bases and J dropped 0 bases, with 8 bases sitting between them. Per the germline V gene, CDR1 is SGHAT and CDR2 is FQNNGV. The length of the CDR3 is 13 residues. CDR3 coding DNA: TGTGCCAGCAGCCGGCTCAGCTCCTACGAGCAGTACTTC. Protein: CASSRLSSYEQYF. The variable domain in full, completed from reference TRBV11-2 and TRBJ2-7, reads EAGVAQSPRYKIIEKRQSVAFWCNPISGHATLYWYQQILGQGPKLLIQFQNNGVVDDSQLPKDRFSAERLKGVDSTLKIQPAKLEDSAVYLCASSRLSSYEQYFGPGTRLTVT.

The rearrangement links TRBV5-6 to TRBJ2-1, with TRBD1 identical over 7 bases. Unmatched junction bases numbered 8, after V lost 4 bases and J lost 4 bases. Germline assignment: CDR1 SGHDT and CDR2 YYEEEE. This CDR3 spans 15 amino acids. The CDR3 DNA follows: TGTGCCAGCAGCCTCTTGAGGGGGCCGTACAATGAGCAGTTCTTC. Protein: CASSLLRGPYNEQFF.

V usage is TRBV9 and J usage is TRBJ1-2; D perhaps matches TRBD1 (5 bases). CDR3 length: 16 amino acids. V dropped 0 bases and J dropped 4 bases, with 16 bases sitting between them. The germline V gene has CDR1 SGDLS and CDR2 YYNGEE. In DNA form, the CDR3 reads TGTGCCAGCAGCGTAGATGGGGGAACGGGTGGCTATGGCTACACCTTC. The encoded protein is CASSVDGGTGGYGYTF.

The chain is built from TRBV2 and TRBJ1-1, with 10 bases that match TRBD1. CDR3 length equals 12 residues. After removal of 5 bases from V and 10 bases from J, the junction contained 4 bases not matched to a gene. Germline CDR1 is SNHLY and CDR2 is FYNNEI. CDR3: CASSKGQGGAFF. DNA for the CDR3: TGTGCCAGCAGTAAAGGACAGGGGGGAGCTTTCTTT.

The chain combines TRBV2 with TRBJ1-5; D unclear. CDR3 size: 13 residues. V was cut by 8 bases and J by 1 base, with 9 bases left in between. The V gene's germline CDR1 is SNHLY and CDR2 FYNNEI. The CDR3 region is CASGYKSNQPQHF. For the CDR3, the DNA is TGTGCCAGCGGGTACAAGAGCAATCAGCCCCAGCATTTT.

The chain links TRBV4-1 to TRBJ2-2; no clear D gene. Trimming took 6 bases from V and 1 from J, leaving 6 bases between them. The CDR3 spans 13 residues. Per germline, CDR1 MGHRA and CDR2 YSYEKL. The CDR3, as DNA: TGCGCCAGCAGTCACAGGAACACCGGGGAGCTGTTTTTT. The encoded protein is CASSHRNTGELFF.

The V call is TRBV11-2, the J call TRBJ2-6; D is uncertain. This CDR3 contains 14 residues. CDR1 is SGHAT, CDR2 FQNNGV, per germline. V was trimmed by 2 bases and J by 1 base, leaving 3 bases between them. The CDR3 reads CASSLQSGANVLTF. Written as DNA, the CDR3 is TGTGCCAGCAGCTTACAATCTGGGGCCAACGTCCTGACTTTC.

This clone was found once. The V gene is TRBV10-3, the J gene TRBJ2-1, with 9 bases aligning to TRBD2. Unmatched junction bases numbered 21, after V lost 2 bases and J lost 7 bases. The V gene's germline CDR1 is ENHRY and CDR2 SYGVKD. The length of the CDR3 is 20 residues. CDR3 DNA: TGTGCCATCAGTGAGCCCCGGTGGTTAGCGGGAGATAGGCATGGTAATGAGCAGTTCTTC. It is translated as CAISEPRWLAGDRHGNEQFF.

The V gene is TRBV29-1, the J gene TRBJ1-1; D is undetermined. Germline lookup yields CDR1 SQVTM and CDR2 ANQGSEA. The CDR3 totals 13 residues. The V end was cut by 4 bases, the J end by 3 bases, with 12 bases between. The CDR3 sequence: CSVAVRADTEAFF. The CDR3, as DNA: TGCAGCGTTGCTGTACGGGCGGACACTGAAGCTTTCTTT.

The CDR3 nucleotides read TGCGCCAGCAGCCAAAAAACCGGGGGGCAGGGCGGAAACACCATATATTTT. It translates to CASSQKTGGQGGNTIYF. The chain couples TRBV4-1 to TRBJ1-3; D possibly corresponds to TRBD1 (6 bases). V lost 2 bases to trimming and J lost 4 bases, with 18 bases between them. The CDR3 loop spans 17 amino acids. Germline V lookup: CDR1 MGHRA, CDR2 YSYEKL.

V and J are TRBV12-3 or TRBV12-4 and TRBJ2-5; no clear D. V was clipped by 6 bases and J by 7 bases, with 15 bases between them. This CDR3 contains 13 residues. The CDR3, as DNA: TGTGCCAGCAGCTTTAATATGGTCGGGACCCAGTACTTC. As protein: CASSFNMVGTQYF.